These 29 T cell receptor beta chains share one sample of origin, sequenced in a study of T cell responses to AZD1222 COVID-19 vaccine. Only in-frame clones appear in the TCRdb table, and some are missing; sequencing was by immunoSEQ multiplex PCR. The repertoire holds some 130,000 clones, with roughly 90% as singletons. The sample consisted of peripheral blood, taken on day 0 of AZD1222 vaccination. Source of these receptors: an adult in good health.

The V gene is TRBV7-2, the J gene TRBJ1-5; tentatively, D is TRBD1 (6 bases). Trimming cost V 3 bases and J 2 bases, with 8 bases left between them. Germline V CDR1 and CDR2: SGHTA, FQGNSA. The CDR3 contains 14 residues. The chain's CDR3 is CASSFGGRNQPQHF. The CDR3 DNA reads as TGTGCCAGCAGCTTCGGGGGGCGCAATCAGCCCCAGCATTTT.

This clone has a single count. The chain combines TRBV6-1 with TRBJ1-3; no clear D. Trimming took off 2 bases at V and 4 bases at J, with 3 bases between the two ends. The CDR3 totals 12 residues. CDR1 is MNHNS, CDR2 SASEGT, per germline. DNA for the CDR3: TGTGCCAGCAGTGAACCGGGAAACACCATATATTTT. Encoded protein: CASSEPGNTIYF.

This chain uses TRBV7-6 with TRBJ1-1; 7 bases match TRBD1. Trimming took 5 bases from V and 6 from J; bases not matched to a gene: 6. Germline CDR1 reads SGHVS; CDR2 reads FNYEAQ. This CDR3 contains 13 residues. The CDR3 region is CASSDNRGSEAFF. CDR3 sequence (DNA): TGTGCCAGCAGCGACAACAGGGGCTCTGAAGCTTTCTTT.

The chain recombines TRBV18 with TRBJ1-2, with D possibly TRBD1 on 6 matching bases. The CDR3 runs 14 residues. Germline V gene lookup returns CDR1 KGHSH and CDR2 LQKENI. V gave up 5 bases and J gave up 1 base, with 11 bases separating them. The DNA for the CDR3 is TGTGCCAGCTCATACAGGGCAGATAACTATGGCTACACCTTC. It is translated as CASSYRADNYGYTF.

V gene TRBV7-8 combines with J gene TRBJ2-7; weak D call: TRBD1 (6 bases). Germline-derived CDR1 and CDR2 are SGHVS and FQNEAQ. Trimming shortened V by 5 bases and J by 0 bases, and 17 bases separated the two germline ends. The CDR3 extends over 16 amino acids. CDR3 region: CASSHISGVRSYEQYF. The DNA of the CDR3 is TGTGCCAGCAGCCATATTTCAGGGGTCCGCTCCTACGAGCAGTACTTC.

This clone was seen once. The genes are TRBV9 and TRBJ2-3, with 8 nucleotides matching TRBD1. Germline CDR1 is SGDLS and CDR2 is YYNGEE. Unmatched junction bases numbered 7, after V lost 4 bases and J lost 0 bases. CDR3 length: 16 residues. CDR3 residues: CASSIMTGVSTDTQYF. The CDR3 DNA follows: TGTGCCAGCAGCATAATGACAGGGGTCAGCACAGATACGCAGTATTTT.

V is TRBV12-3 or TRBV12-4 and J is TRBJ2-1, with D perhaps given as TRBD1 or TRBD2 (6 bases each). Trimming stripped 8 bases from V and 8 bases from J, with 13 bases between. CDR3 length equals 12 residues. CDR3 DNA sequence: TGTGCCAGCCGCAAAGGGGGGTATGAGCAGTTCTTC. Its protein is CASRKGGYEQFF.

This clone was seen a handful of times. The J gene is TRBJ1-6, the V gene TRBV10-3; unclear D gene. The CDR3 has 12 amino acids. CDR1 and CDR2 from the germline V gene are ENHRY and SYGVKD. V lost 6 bases, J lost 8 bases, and 8 bases lay in between. As DNA, the CDR3 is TGTGCCATCAGAGGAAGCGATTCACCCCTCCACTTT. Its translation: CAIRGSDSPLHF.

CDR3 sequence reads: CASSPRTLNYGYTF. The CDR3 nucleotides read TGTGCCAGCAGTCCCCGGACGTTGAACTATGGCTACACCTTC. V gene TRBV6-5 combines with J gene TRBJ1-2, with unresolved D. The germline V gene has CDR1 MNHEY and CDR2 SVGAGI. The CDR3 loop spans 14 amino acids. Trimming removed 5 bases at V and 2 bases at J, with 12 bases between.

The chain joins TRBV19 to TRBJ1-5; 7 bases agree with TRBD1. V lost 6 bases to trimming and J lost 5 bases; unmatched junction nucleotides: 4. This CDR3 comprises 13 residues. In germline, CDR1 is LNHDA, CDR2 SQIVND (reference sequence). The CDR3 is CASRTGVYQPQHF. DNA of the CDR3: TGTGCCAGTAGAACAGGGGTCTATCAGCCCCAGCATTTT.

This clone was found a few times. V usage is TRBV3-1 (or the pseudogene TRBV3-2) and J usage is TRBJ2-7, with D uncertain. CDR1 LGHDT and CDR2 YNNKEL come from the germline V gene (reference sequence). Trimming took 2 bases from V and 4 from J, leaving 3 bases between them. The CDR3 runs 11 residues. For the CDR3, the DNA is TGTGCCAGCAGCCAATATTACGAGCAGTACTTC. This codes for CASSQYYEQYF.

This chain's CDR3 is CATSVTPGLAGDKETQYF. CDR3 DNA sequence: TGTGCCACCAGTGTTACCCCGGGACTAGCGGGCGACAAAGAGACCCAGTACTTC. The V gene is TRBV24-1, the J gene TRBJ2-5, with 12 bases that match TRBD2. This CDR3 comprises 18 residues. Germline CDR1 KGHDR, CDR2 SFDVKD. With V trimmed by 5 bases and J by 3 bases, 12 bases remained unmatched.

The V gene is TRBV7-8, the J gene TRBJ1-4, with 8 bases identical to TRBD1. This CDR3 comprises 16 residues. CDR1 is SGHVS and CDR2 is FQNEAQ in the germline V gene. Trimming at V came to 4 bases and at J to 5 bases, leaving 9 bases not matched to a gene. CDR3 bases: TGTGCCAGCAGCTGGGGGGGACAGGAACCGAATGAAAAACTGTTTTTT. This codes for CASSWGGQEPNEKLFF.

The genes are TRBV6-2 or TRBV6-3 and TRBJ2-7; TRBD2 aligns across 8 bases. V lost 0 bases, J lost 7 bases, and 5 bases stayed unmatched. The length of the CDR3 is 14 residues. Germline assignment: CDR1 MNHEY and CDR2 SVGEGT. The CDR3 DNA is TGTGCCAGCAGTTACTCGGCGGGAGGTCGTGAGCAGTACTTC. This gives the protein CASSYSAGGREQYF.

The chain combines TRBV28 with TRBJ1-6, with 7 nucleotides matching TRBD1. Germline V CDR1 and CDR2: MDHEN, SYDVKM. This CDR3 has 15 residues. V lost 5 bases to trimming and J lost 11 bases; unmatched junction nucleotides: 12. The CDR3 DNA is TGTGCCAGCAGTGGGTCGGACAGGAACTTTCCACCCCTCCACTTT. Its protein product is CASSGSDRNFPPLHF.

This clone was observed a handful of times. For the CDR3, the DNA is TGTGCCAGCAGCTTATCTTCCGGAACAAATAATTCACCCCTCCACTTT. Its protein product is CASSLSSGTNNSPLHF. The chain has TRBV7-2 and TRBJ1-6; the D is unclear. This CDR3 contains 16 residues. Between the trimmed V and J ends, which lost 2 bases and 5 bases, there was a span of 13 bases. Germline CDR1 is SGHTA and CDR2 is FQGNSA.

The chain employs TRBV6-2 or TRBV6-3 and TRBJ2-6, with 9 bases lining up with TRBD2. This CDR3 is 18 amino acids long. V gave up 5 bases and J gave up 4 bases; unmatched junction bases: 12. The germline V gene encodes CDR1 MNHEY and CDR2 SVGEGT. The CDR3, as DNA: TGTGCCAGCAGTAGCGCAGGGCGGGGGGGCACAGGGGCCAACGTCCTGACTTTC. Translated, it gives CASSSAGRGGTGANVLTF.

The chain employs TRBV6-5 and TRBJ1-2; D perhaps matches TRBD1 (6 bases). This CDR3 is 15 amino acids long. The V end was cut by 1 base, the J end by 3 bases, with 12 bases between. Germline CDR1 and CDR2: MNHEY and SVGAGI. DNA of the CDR3: TGTGCCAGCAGTTACTATCAGGGACAACACTATGGCTACACCTTC. Protein sequence: CASSYYQGQHYGYTF.

The genes are TRBV19 and TRBJ1-5; D gene unclear. CDR1 is LNHDA, CDR2 SQIVND, per germline (reference sequence). V was pared by 11 bases and J by 2 bases, with 19 bases between. CDR3 length: 15 amino acids. CDR3 protein: CACTSGSSGNQPQHF. Here the CDR3 DNA reads TGTGCCTGTACGTCGGGGAGCAGTGGCAATCAGCCCCAGCATTTT.

The V call is TRBV7-8, the J call TRBJ1-1, with a tentative D call TRBD1 (6 bases). Germline CDR1 is SGHVS and CDR2 is FQNEAQ. V shed 5 bases and J shed 4 bases, with 17 bases lying between them. CDR3 size: 15 residues. CDR3 sequence (DNA): TGTGCCAGCAGCCTCCTGGAGGGGGGGAGCACTGAAGCTTTCTTT. Amino acid sequence: CASSLLEGGSTEAFF.

The V gene is TRBV10-1, the J gene TRBJ2-3, with D tentatively TRBD2 (6 bases). V lost 3 bases and J 4 bases, leaving 17 bases between the germline ends. The CDR3 has 16 residues. CDR1 is WNHNN and CDR2 is SYGVQD in the germline V gene (reference sequence). CDR3 residues: CASSEGGAGNADTQYF. The CDR3, as DNA: TGCGCCAGCAGTGAAGGAGGGGCCGGCAACGCAGATACGCAGTATTTT.

The chain uses TRBV7-6 and TRBJ2-3, with TRBD1 matching 9 bases. The CDR3 is made up of 15 amino acids. V shed 5 bases and J 2 bases; nucleotides not matched to a gene: 5. CDR1 and CDR2 (germline): SGHVS, FNYEAQ. The CDR3 loop reads CASSPGDRATDTQYF. Here the CDR3 DNA reads TGTGCCAGCAGCCCGGGGGACAGGGCCACAGATACGCAGTATTTT.

This chain joins TRBV5-6 and TRBJ1-5; D is unresolved. CDR1 SGHDT and CDR2 YYEEEE come from the germline V gene. This CDR3 spans 16 amino acids. Trimming pared 6 bases from V and 0 bases from J, leaving 16 bases between. The CDR3, as DNA: TGTGCCAGCAACAATCAACGGGCCGGTAGCAATCAGCCCCAGCATTTT. Translating it yields CASNNQRAGSNQPQHF.

The V call is TRBV6-5, the J call TRBJ1-6; D gene unclear. V was clipped by 5 bases and J by 3 bases, with 8 bases between them. CDR3 length equals 14 residues. Per germline, CDR1 MNHEY and CDR2 SVGAGI. CDR3 DNA: TGTGCCAGCAGTAAGGCCAGCTATAATTCACCCCTCCACTTT. It translates to CASSKASYNSPLHF.

The rearrangement joins TRBV25-1 to TRBJ1-2; a weak D match, TRBD1 (5 bases). Germline V gene data show CDR1 as MGHDK and CDR2 as SYGVNS. With 2 bases removed from V and 6 bases from J, the gap between germline ends came to 10 bases. CDR3 length: 13 amino acids. The CDR3, as DNA: TGTGCCAGCAGTGAAGGCAGGGTCGATGGCTACACCTTC. The encoded protein is CASSEGRVDGYTF.

The chain's CDR3 is CASSLDIGLAGDQETQYF. In nucleotides, the CDR3 is TGTGCCAGCAGCTTAGATATAGGACTAGCGGGGGACCAAGAGACCCAGTACTTC. V is TRBV11-2 and J is TRBJ2-5, with 13 bases fitting TRBD2. Germline values: CDR1 SGHAT, CDR2 FQNNGV. The CDR3 spans 18 residues. V shed 0 bases and J 0 bases; nucleotides not matched to a gene: 4. The entire variable domain, with the rest obtained from reference TRBV11-2 and TRBJ2-5, is as follows: EAGVAQSPRYKIIEKRQSVAFWCNPISGHATLYWYQQILGQGPKLLIQFQNNGVVDDSQLPKDRFSAERLKGVDSTLKIQPAKLEDSAVYLCASSLDIGLAGDQETQYFGPGTRLLVL.

The CDR3 nucleotides read TGTGCCACCAGCAGAGCCGGGACTCCCACCGGGGAGCTGTTTTTT. It translates to CATSRAGTPTGELFF. The V call is TRBV15, the J call TRBJ2-2, with a tentative D call TRBD2 (6 bases). Trimming shortened V by 1 base and J by 4 bases, and 10 bases separated the two germline ends. This CDR3 is built from 15 residues. Germline assignment: CDR1 LNHNV and CDR2 YYDKDF (reference sequence). The full variable domain, rest sourced from reference TRBV15 and TRBJ2-2, is DAMVIQNPRYQVTQFGKPVTLSCSQTLNHNVMYWYQQKSSQAPKLLFHYYDKDFNNEADTPDNFQSRRPNTSFCFLDIRSPGLGDTAMYLCATSRAGTPTGELFFGEGSRLTVL.

This chain joins TRBV18 and TRBJ2-7; the D call may be TRBD1 or TRBD2 (5 bases each). Trimming took off 4 bases at V and 1 base at J, with 11 bases between the two ends. The CDR3 length is 14 residues. Germline assignment: CDR1 KGHSH and CDR2 LQKENI. CDR3 in DNA: TGTGCCAGCTCACGCGAGGGGCTGTCCTACGAGCAGTACTTC. This gives the protein CASSREGLSYEQYF.

The genes are TRBV11-2 and TRBJ1-1; D is possibly TRBD1 (5 bases). The germline gives CDR1 SGHAT, CDR2 FQNNGV. Trimming took 0 bases from V and 1 from J, leaving 12 bases between them. The CDR3 runs 16 residues. The DNA of the CDR3 is TGTGCCAGCAGCTTAGATCAGGGTTACCGGAACACTGAAGCTTTCTTT. Translating gives CASSLDQGYRNTEAFF.